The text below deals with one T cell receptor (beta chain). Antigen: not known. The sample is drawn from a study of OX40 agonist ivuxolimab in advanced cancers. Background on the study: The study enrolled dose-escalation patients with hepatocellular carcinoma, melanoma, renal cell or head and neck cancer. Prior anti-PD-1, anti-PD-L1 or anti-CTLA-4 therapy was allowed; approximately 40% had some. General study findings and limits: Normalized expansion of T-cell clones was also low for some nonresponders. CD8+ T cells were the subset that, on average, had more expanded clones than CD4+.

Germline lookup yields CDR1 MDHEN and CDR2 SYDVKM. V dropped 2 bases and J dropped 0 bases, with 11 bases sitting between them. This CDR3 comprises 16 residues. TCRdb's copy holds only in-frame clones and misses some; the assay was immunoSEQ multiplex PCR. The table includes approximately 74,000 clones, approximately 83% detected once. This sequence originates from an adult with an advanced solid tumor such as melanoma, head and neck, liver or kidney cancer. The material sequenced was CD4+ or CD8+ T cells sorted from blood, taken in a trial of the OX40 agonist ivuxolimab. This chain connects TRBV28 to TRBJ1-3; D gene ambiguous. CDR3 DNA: TGTGCCAGCAGTTTAAATCCAGCAAGCTCTGGAAACACCATATATTTT. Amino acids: CASSLNPASSGNTIYF.